The 24 T cell receptor beta chains below all came from one sample that was sequenced in a study of OX40 agonist ivuxolimab in advanced cancers. TCRdb's table, derived via immunoSEQ multiplex PCR, lists solely in-frame clones and lacks some. Of under 80,000 clones in the sample, roughly 93% are singletons; the top ten hold around 0.32%. The sample here was CD4+ or CD8+ T cells sorted from blood, taken in a trial of the OX40 agonist ivuxolimab. These TCRs come from an adult with an advanced solid tumor such as melanoma, head and neck, liver or kidney cancer.

Here the CDR3 reads CASSQVPQTGGGEKLFF. The CDR3 nucleotides are TGTGCCAGCAGCCAAGTGCCCCAGACAGGGGGGGGAGAAAAACTGTTTTTT. The chain recombines TRBV4-2 with TRBJ1-4; 9 bases are shared with TRBD1. With V trimmed by 1 base and J by 8 bases, 11 bases remained unmatched. The V gene's germline CDR1 is LGHNA and CDR2 YNFKEQ. The CDR3 is 17 amino acids.

The chain carries TRBV11-2 and TRBJ2-3, with 8 bases identical to TRBD1. Germline V gives CDR1 SGHAT, CDR2 FQNNGV. V lost 6 bases, J lost 6 bases, and 11 bases stayed unmatched. This CDR3 is built from 15 residues. The CDR3 DNA is TGTGCCAGCAGGCATACCGGGACAGGCGGGGATACGCAGTATTTT. This codes for CASRHTGTGGDTQYF. The complete variable domain, with remaining parts taken from reference TRBV11-2 and TRBJ2-3, reads EAGVAQSPRYKIIEKRQSVAFWCNPISGHATLYWYQQILGQGPKLLIQFQNNGVVDDSQLPKDRFSAERLKGVDSTLKIQPAKLEDSAVYLCASRHTGTGGDTQYFGPGTRLTVL.

The rearrangement joins TRBV6-5 to TRBJ1-2; 8 nucleotides align to TRBD1. CDR1 MNHEY and CDR2 SVGAGI come from the germline V gene. The CDR3 extends over 14 amino acids. The V and J ends lost 5 bases and 4 bases, in that order; junction bases with no gene match: 6. In DNA, the CDR3 is TGTGCCAGCAGTGCGGACAGGGCGGTCTATGGCTACACCTTC. Its protein is CASSADRAVYGYTF.

V gene TRBV18 combines with J gene TRBJ2-7; 7 bases fit TRBD1. The germline CDR1 and CDR2 sequences are KGHSH and LQKENI. CDR3 size: 13 residues. V was clipped by 4 bases and J by 5 bases; unmatched bases: 5. The CDR3: CASSQQGKDEQYF. The CDR3 DNA is TGTGCCAGCTCACAACAGGGGAAGGACGAGCAGTACTTC.

The gene calls are TRBV27 and TRBJ1-1; tentative D call: TRBD1 (5 bases). V was trimmed by 6 bases and J by 1 base, leaving 12 bases between them. Germline CDR1 MNHEY, CDR2 SMNVEV (reference sequence). This CDR3 region has 14 residues. CDR3 residues: CASRPGTANTEAFF. DNA for the CDR3: TGTGCCAGCAGGCCTGGGACGGCGAACACTGAAGCTTTCTTT.

The V call is TRBV5-8, the J call TRBJ1-3, with D uncertain. V was cut by 2 bases and J by 1 base, with 7 bases left in between. The CDR3 is made up of 14 amino acids. Germline V gene lookup returns CDR1 SGHTS and CDR2 YDEGEE. CDR3 sequence: CASSLQTSGNTIYF. Here the CDR3 DNA reads TGTGCCAGCAGCTTACAGACTTCTGGAAACACCATATATTTT. Looking up the rest from reference TRBV5-8 and TRBJ1-3 gives the full variable domain: EAGVTQSPTHLIKTRGQQATLRCSPISGHTSVYWYQQALGLGLQFLLWYDEGEERNRGNFPPRFSGRQFPNYSSELNVNALELEDSALYLCASSLQTSGNTIYFGEGSWLTVV.

The CDR3 sequence: CASSSPAGSDSRSEQYF. The CDR3 region has the DNA TGTGCCAGCAGTTCACCCGCCGGGTCCGACTCGCGGAGCGAGCAGTACTTC. The chain has TRBV28 and TRBJ2-7; no reliable D call. Trimming stripped 4 bases from V and 6 bases from J, with 25 bases between. In germline, CDR1 is MDHEN, CDR2 SYDVKM. The CDR3 runs to 17 residues.

The J gene is TRBJ2-3, the V gene TRBV4-1; TRBD1 is a possible D gene (5 bases). Germline CDR1 is MGHRA and CDR2 is YSYEKL. The ends were cut back, 4 bases at V and 2 bases at J, with 13 bases in the middle. The length of the CDR3 is 15 residues. CDR3 nucleotide sequence: TGCGCCAGCAGCCGCAGGGAAGAGATCACAGATACGCAGTATTTT. Its protein is CASSRREEITDTQYF.

The chain joins TRBV4-3 to TRBJ1-4; TRBD1 is a possible D gene (5 bases). Germline V lookup: CDR1 LGHNA, CDR2 YSLEER. Trimming cost V 0 bases and J 4 bases, with 9 bases left between them. CDR3 size: 15 residues. CDR3 in DNA: TGCGCCAGCAGCCAAGAGGGGCCGCGTAATGAAAAACTGTTTTTT. As protein: CASSQEGPRNEKLFF.

This clone was found once. The junction shows a germline mismatch at one end, possibly a read error. V usage is TRBV10-3 and J usage is TRBJ2-7; 8 nucleotides match TRBD1. The CDR3 spans 13 residues. Germline CDR1 reads ENHRY; CDR2 reads SYGVKD. This CDR3 is CASSYSDRDEQYF. The CDR3, as DNA: TGTGCCAGCAGTTACTCGGACAGGGACGAGCAGTACTTC.

The rearrangement links TRBV19 to TRBJ2-7; possible D gene TRBD2, 5 bases. The CDR3 covers 14 residues. The germline V and J ends were trimmed by 7 bases and 2 bases, with 15 bases remaining between them. Germline V gene sequence: CDR1 LNHDA, CDR2 SQIVND (reference sequence). Written as DNA, the CDR3 is TGTGCCAGTACCTCAAGACTATTTCCCTACGAGCAGTACTTC. Amino acids: CASTSRLFPYEQYF. The whole variable domain, remainder taken from reference TRBV19 and TRBJ2-7, is DGGITQSPKYLFRKEGQNVTLSCEQNLNHDAMYWYRQDPGQGLRLIYYSQIVNDFQKGDIAEGYSVSREKKESFPLTVTSAQKNPTAFYLCASTSRLFPYEQYFGPGTRLTVT.

The chain employs TRBV4-3 and TRBJ1-4; D not resolved. The V end lost 4 bases, the J end lost 4 bases, and 10 bases lay between the germline ends. CDR1 is LGHNA and CDR2 is YSLEER in the germline V gene. The CDR3 totals 14 residues. The CDR3 is CASSLTVSNEKLFF. DNA of the CDR3: TGCGCCAGCAGCCTGACGGTTAGTAATGAAAAACTGTTTTTT.

This chain uses TRBV5-8 with TRBJ2-1; 7 nucleotides agree with TRBD1. The CDR3 is made up of 16 amino acids. With 3 bases clipped from V and 0 bases from J, the junction kept 6 bases outside the gene matches. Germline CDR1 SGHTS, CDR2 YDEGEE. As DNA, the CDR3 is TGTGCCAGCAGCTCGGGACAGAAATCCTCCTACAATGAGCAGTTCTTC. Its protein product is CASSSGQKSSYNEQFF.

This clone was seen a handful of times. The J gene is TRBJ1-2, the V gene TRBV28; D is unresolved. The CDR3 spans 12 residues. Germline-derived CDR1 and CDR2 are MDHEN and SYDVKM. V was trimmed by 6 bases and J by 4 bases, leaving 9 bases between them. The CDR3 is CASRGDAYGYTF. The CDR3 DNA reads TGTGCCAGCAGGGGTGATGCCTATGGCTACACCTTC.

This chain links TRBV2 with TRBJ1-5; TRBD1 matches at 7 bases. This CDR3 has 14 residues. Germline CDR1 and CDR2: SNHLY and FYNNEI. The V gene end was trimmed by 6 bases and the J gene end by 1 base; junction bases not matched to a gene: 3. Here the CDR3 reads CASRTGLSNQPQHF. The CDR3 DNA follows: TGTGCCAGCAGGACAGGGTTAAGCAATCAGCCCCAGCATTTT.

With respect to this clone: The junction shows a germline mismatch at one end, possibly a read error. This sequence joins TRBV6-5 and TRBJ2-7; D is perhaps TRBD1 or TRBD2 (5 bases each). Looked up from germline, CDR1 is MNHEY and CDR2 is SVGAGI. This CDR3 spans 11 amino acids. CDR3 nucleotides: TGTGCCAGCAGTTCTGCCGGGACGGTGGCCTTC. Its translation: CASSSAGTVAF.

The rearrangement links TRBV9 to TRBJ2-1, with D tentatively TRBD2 (6 bases). Germline CDR1 SGDLS, CDR2 YYNGEE. CDR3 length: 14 amino acids. V lost 2 bases to trimming and J lost 9 bases, with 15 bases between them. The CDR3 protein is CASSVGGVGGEQFF. CDR3 sequence (DNA): TGTGCCAGCAGCGTCGGCGGGGTTGGGGGTGAGCAGTTCTTC. The full variable domain, in which reference TRBV9 and TRBJ2-1 provide the parts outside the CDR3, is DSGVTQTPKHLITATGQRVTLRCSPRSGDLSVYWYQQSLDQGLQFLIQYYNGEERAKGNILERFSAQQFPDLHSELNLSSLELGDSALYFCASSVGGVGGEQFFGPGTRLTVL.

The chain couples TRBV28 to TRBJ2-7; TRBD1 aligns across 9 bases. Per germline, CDR1 MDHEN and CDR2 SYDVKM. J gave up 4 bases and V 4 bases, and 5 bases lay outside the gene matches. The CDR3 totals 14 residues. The CDR3 region is CASSSGQGWYEQYF. The CDR3 nucleotides read TGTGCCAGCAGTTCAGGACAGGGGTGGTACGAGCAGTACTTC. The full variable domain, with the rest looked up from reference TRBV28 and TRBJ2-7, is DVKVTQSSRYLVKRTGEKVFLECVQDMDHENMFWYRQDPGLGLRLIYFSYDVKMKEKGDIPEGYSVSREKKERFSLILESASTNQTSMYLCASSSGQGWYEQYFGPGTRLTVT.

This clone was detected only once. The chain recombines TRBV10-1 with TRBJ2-7, with D perhaps matching TRBD1 or TRBD2 (5 bases each). CDR3 length: 14 residues. The V gene's germline CDR1 is WNHNN and CDR2 SYGVQD (reference sequence). V lost 10 bases and J 1 base, leaving 17 bases between the germline ends. In DNA form, the CDR3 reads TGCGCCAAAGCCGGGGCAGGGACGTCCTACGAGCAGTACTTC. Residues: CAKAGAGTSYEQYF.

The J gene is TRBJ2-2, the V gene TRBV7-2; 7 nucleotides line up with TRBD2. Losses at the gene ends were 5 bases for V and 10 bases for J; bases not matched to a gene: 7. Looked up from germline, CDR1 is SGHTA and CDR2 is FQGNSA. There are 13 residues in the CDR3. Here the CDR3 reads CASSAGLVEELFF. The CDR3 coding sequence is TGTGCCAGCAGCGCAGGACTAGTGGAGGAGCTGTTTTTT. Full variable domain (missing parts from reference TRBV7-2 and TRBJ2-2): GAGVSQSPSNKVTEKGKDVELRCDPISGHTALYWYRQSLGQGLEFLIYFQGNSAPDKSGLPSDRFSAERTGGSVSTLTIQRTQQEDSAVYLCASSAGLVEELFFGEGSRLTVL.

The CDR3 DNA reads as TGTGCCAGCAGCTTGGAACCGGGAGATCAGCCCCAGCATTTT. It specifies CASSLEPGDQPQHF. The chain carries TRBV5-4 and TRBJ1-5, with unresolved D. V shed 0 bases and J shed 5 bases, with 9 bases lying between them. There are 14 residues in the CDR3. Germline assignment: CDR1 SGHNT and CDR2 YYREEE (reference sequence).

The rearrangement joins TRBV6-4 to TRBJ2-1, with a possible D match to TRBD2 (6 bases). Germline CDR1 is MRHNA and CDR2 is SNTAGT. The CDR3 totals 16 residues. Trimming cost V 0 bases and J 0 bases, with 9 bases left between them. CDR3 bases: TGTGCCAGCAGTGACTCCGGGGGAAGCTCCTACAATGAGCAGTTCTTC. Its translation is CASSDSGGSSYNEQFF.

This clone was observed a single time. The chain couples TRBV27 to TRBJ2-7; the match to TRBD1 covers 9 bases. V trimming: 6 bases; J trimming: 2 bases; junction bases outside the gene matches: 2. This CDR3 is built from 13 residues. Germline loops: CDR1 MNHEY, CDR2 SMNVEV (reference sequence). CDR3: CASRGQGAYEQYF. The CDR3 DNA follows: TGTGCCAGCAGGGGACAGGGAGCCTACGAGCAGTACTTC.

V and J are TRBV5-1 and TRBJ1-1, with D perhaps TRBD1 (6 bases). The V and J ends lost 4 bases and 0 bases respectively, with 10 bases between them. CDR1 is SGHRS, CDR2 YFSETQ, per germline. The CDR3 contains 14 residues. The CDR3 reads CASSTGGLNTEAFF. CDR3 sequence (DNA): TGCGCCAGCAGCACCGGGGGCCTGAACACTGAAGCTTTCTTT. The full variable domain, rest sourced from reference TRBV5-1 and TRBJ1-1, is KAGVTQTPRYLIKTRGQQVTLSCSPISGHRSVSWYQQTPGQGLQFLFEYFSETQRNKGNFPGRFSGRQFSNSRSEMNVSTLELGDSALYLCASSTGGLNTEAFFGQGTRLTVV.